This is a list of T cell receptor beta chains from one sample in a study of cytomegalovirus exposure and HLA in healthy donors. Sequencing was performed with immunoSEQ multiplex PCR; in TCRdb, only in-frame clones are kept and a portion is missing. Altogether roughly 170,000 clones are present, roughly 70% being singletons, with the ten largest covering approximately 1.5%. Source material: PBMCs. The origin of the receptors is a girl aged 10-17 years in good health and CMV-seronegative. CDR3s include the opening cysteine and the closing phenylalanine or tryptophan. A D gene is named only where the DNA matches it firmly. Clone size is shown for a subset of rows, as once, few, many or a class of expanded clone.

V	size	J	D	DNA	CDR3
TRBV11-2	.	TRBJ1-1	.	TGTGCCAGCAGCCAGAGGGGGATGAACACTGAAGCTTTCTTT	CASSQRGMNTEAFF
TRBV9	.	TRBJ2-7	TRBD2	TGTGCCAGCAGCCCCCGGGAGGGCCTACAGAGTTACGAGCAGTACTTC	CASSPREGLQSYEQYF
TRBV29-1	.	TRBJ1-2	.	TGCAGCGTTGAAGATCCGGGGGACTATGGCTACACCTTC	CSVEDPGDYGYTF
TRBV7-3	.	TRBJ2-5	.	TGTGCCAGCAGCTTAGGTCGGGGGATCCAAGAGACCCAGTACTTC	CASSLGRGIQETQYF
TRBV6-5	.	TRBJ1-1	TRBD1	TGTGCCAGCGGTCGGGACAGGGTGCCTGAAGCTTTCTTT	CASGRDRVPEAFF
TRBV4-2	.	TRBJ1-1	.	TGTGCCAGCAGCCAAGGGTTAGGGGGACGCACTGAAGCTTTCTTT	CASSQGLGGRTEAFF
TRBV6-4	few	TRBJ1-5	.	TGTGCCAGCAGGGCGGGAAACAATCAGCCCCAGCATTTT	CASRAGNNQPQHF
TRBV10-3	.	TRBJ1-2	TRBD1	TGTGCCATCAGCGATCGGGACAGCTACTATGGCTACACCTTC	CAISDRDSYYGYTF
TRBV5-6	few	TRBJ2-1	.	TGTGCCAGCAGCTTGGGGTTTAGCTCTCTCTCCTACAATGAGCAGTTCTTC	CASSLGFSSLSYNEQFF
TRBV11-1	.	TRBJ2-7	.	TGTGCCAGCAGCAGCAGGGACTCCCGCTACTCCGAGCAGTACTTC	CASSSRDSRYSEQYF
TRBV30	.	TRBJ1-2	.	TGTGCCTGGGCTGGGGCAGGGCTCGGCTATGGCTACACCTTC	CAWAGAGLGYGYTF
TRBV25-1	.	TRBJ1-4	TRBD1	TGTGCCAGCAGGATCGGGACAGGGGATGAAAAACTGTTTTTT	CASRIGTGDEKLFF
TRBV10-2	.	TRBJ2-7	.	TGCGCCAGCAGTGGACAACAGGAAGCCTACGAGCAGTACTTC	CASSGQQEAYEQYF
TRBV4-2	.	TRBJ2-3	TRBD1	TGTGCCAGCAGCCCCGAGGGACAGGGGGGAGATACGCAGTATTTT	CASSPEGQGGDTQYF
TRBV19	.	TRBJ2-2	TRBD1	TGTGCCAGTAGGGCAGGGGGAGACATCGGGGAGCTGTTTTTT	CASRAGGDIGELFF
TRBV19	.	TRBJ1-2	.	TGTGCCAGTAGTATCAACACCTTCTATGGCTACACCTTC	CASSINTFYGYTF